At least ten counts were recorded for the clone carrying this T cell receptor beta chain. This CDR3 is 13 amino acids long. Per the germline V gene, CDR1 is DFQATT and CDR2 is SNEGSKA (reference sequence). J was trimmed by 2 bases and V by 3 bases; bases with no gene match: 0. Each CDR3 protein is one row after TCRdb ran MiXCR on the 5' RACE reads. The table shows tens of thousands of distinct CDR3 sequences, with 2.6% occurring only once. The source of the sample is a study of neurological immune-mediated disorders. The rearrangement uses TRBV20-1 and TRBJ2-1; 8 bases fit TRBD2. The clonotype was recovered from a woman in her 30s with multiple sclerosis. The sequenced sample consisted of PBMCs. Written as DNA, the CDR3 is TGCAGTGCTAGGACTAGCGCCTACAATGAGCAGTTCTTC. Protein product: CSARTSAYNEQFF.